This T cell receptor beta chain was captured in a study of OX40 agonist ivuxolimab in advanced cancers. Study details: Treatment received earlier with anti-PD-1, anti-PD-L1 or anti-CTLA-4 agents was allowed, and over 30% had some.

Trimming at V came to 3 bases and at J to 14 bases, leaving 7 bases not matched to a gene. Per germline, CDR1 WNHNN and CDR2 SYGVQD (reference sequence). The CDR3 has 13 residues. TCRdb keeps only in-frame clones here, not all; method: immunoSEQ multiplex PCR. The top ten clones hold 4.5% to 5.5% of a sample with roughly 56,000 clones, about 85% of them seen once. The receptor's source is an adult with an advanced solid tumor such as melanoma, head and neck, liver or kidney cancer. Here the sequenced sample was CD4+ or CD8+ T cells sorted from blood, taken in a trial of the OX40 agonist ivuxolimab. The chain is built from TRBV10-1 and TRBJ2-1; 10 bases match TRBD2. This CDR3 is CASSDQREGQEFF. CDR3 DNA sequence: TGCGCCAGCAGTGATCAGCGGGAGGGCCAGGAGTTCTTC.